This TCR beta chain stems from a study of PD-1 blockade in classical Hodgkin lymphoma. As concerns this clone: What it binds is unknown.

Produced via immunoSEQ multiplex PCR; TCRdb's table is partial and in-frame only. The repertoire consists of roughly 30,000 clones, with 83% occurring once and the leading ten covering roughly 20%. The germline V gene encodes CDR1 LNHDA and CDR2 SQIVND (reference sequence). The CDR3 totals 14 residues. Trimming cost V 3 bases and J 3 bases, with 12 bases left between them. Following autologous stem cell transplantation, relapse occurred in every patient, and exposure to brentuximab vedotin varied. Best outcomes ranged across complete response, partial response and progressive disease. Study-level findings and limits: Patients who responded completely had about the same baseline diversity as newly diagnosed patients. Reported findings placed baseline TCR diversity lower in newly diagnosed patients (compared with healthy donors). Undefined causes, possibly disease activity or prior therapy, underlie the repertoire differences.

Specimen: peripheral blood mononuclear cells (PBMCs), collected before the second cycle of nivolumab. The chain combines TRBV19 with TRBJ2-7, with TRBD2 as a possible D gene (6 bases). The clonotype was recovered from a human donor with classical Hodgkin lymphoma. The CDR3 DNA reads TGTGCCAGTAGTATGGGACGGGGGAACTACGAGCAGTACTTC. Translation gives CASSMGRGNYEQYF.